The clone carrying this T cell receptor (beta chain) came up many times. TCRdb recomputed calls from the RT-PCR reads with MiXCR, one row per CDR3 protein. The table includes 200,000 to 250,000 distinct CDR3 sequences, over 12% detected once. This record comes from a study of patients and donors after allogeneic stem cell transplantation. The sequencing sample was made of blood, either unsorted or a sorted T cell fraction (not recorded which). This receptor was obtained from a human donor who was either an allogeneic HSCT recipient or a stem cell or donor lymphocyte infusion donor (not recorded which). It is not recorded whose cells these are; they may come from a transplant donor.

CDR3 nucleotides: TGTGCCAGCAGAGGGGGGTACACTGAAGCTTTCTTT. This encodes CASRGGYTEAFF. The J gene is TRBJ1-1, the V gene TRBV12-3 or TRBV12-4, with D maybe TRBD1 (6 bases). V was trimmed by 6 bases and J by 3 bases, leaving 8 bases between them. The CDR3 totals 12 residues.